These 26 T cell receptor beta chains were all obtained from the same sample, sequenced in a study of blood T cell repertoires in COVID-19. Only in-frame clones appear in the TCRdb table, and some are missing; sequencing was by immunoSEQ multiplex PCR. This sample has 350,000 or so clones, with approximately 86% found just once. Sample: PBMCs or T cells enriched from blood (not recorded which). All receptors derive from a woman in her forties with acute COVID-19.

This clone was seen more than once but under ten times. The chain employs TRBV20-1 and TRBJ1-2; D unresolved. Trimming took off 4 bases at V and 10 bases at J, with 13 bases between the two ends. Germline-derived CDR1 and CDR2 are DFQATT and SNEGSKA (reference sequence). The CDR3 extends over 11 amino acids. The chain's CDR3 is CSAKTLSDYTF. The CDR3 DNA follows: TGCAGTGCTAAGACTTTGTCGGACTACACCTTC.

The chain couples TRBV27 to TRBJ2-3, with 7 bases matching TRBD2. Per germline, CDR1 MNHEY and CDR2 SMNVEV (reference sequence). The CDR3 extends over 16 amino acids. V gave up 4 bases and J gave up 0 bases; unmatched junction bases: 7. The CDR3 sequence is CASSSYGGLSTDTQYF. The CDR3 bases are TGTGCCAGCAGTTCCTATGGGGGACTAAGCACAGATACGCAGTATTTT.

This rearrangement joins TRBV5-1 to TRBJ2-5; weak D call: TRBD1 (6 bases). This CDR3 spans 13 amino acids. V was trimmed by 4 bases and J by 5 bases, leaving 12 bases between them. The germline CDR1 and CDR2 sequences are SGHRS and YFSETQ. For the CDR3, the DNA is TGCGCCAGCAGCCCCCAGGGGCGGGAGACCCAGTACTTC. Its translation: CASSPQGRETQYF.

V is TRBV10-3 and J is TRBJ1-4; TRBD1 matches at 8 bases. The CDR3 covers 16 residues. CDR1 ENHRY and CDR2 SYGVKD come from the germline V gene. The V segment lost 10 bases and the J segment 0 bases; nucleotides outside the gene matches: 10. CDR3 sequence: CATGATGATTNEKLFF. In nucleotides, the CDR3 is TGTGCCACAGGGGCGACAGGGGCGACAACTAATGAAAAACTGTTTTTT.

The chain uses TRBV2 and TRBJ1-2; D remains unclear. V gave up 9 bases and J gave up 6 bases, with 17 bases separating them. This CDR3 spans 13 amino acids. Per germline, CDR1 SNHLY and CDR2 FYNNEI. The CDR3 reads CARRAPPGDGYTF. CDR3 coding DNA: TGTGCCAGAAGAGCCCCGCCGGGAGATGGCTACACCTTC.

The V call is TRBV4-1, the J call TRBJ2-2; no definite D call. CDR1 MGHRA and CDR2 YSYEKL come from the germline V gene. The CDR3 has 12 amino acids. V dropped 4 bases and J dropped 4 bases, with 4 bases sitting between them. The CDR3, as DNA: TGCGCCAGCAGCCCCTTCACCGGGGAGCTGTTTTTT. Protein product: CASSPFTGELFF.

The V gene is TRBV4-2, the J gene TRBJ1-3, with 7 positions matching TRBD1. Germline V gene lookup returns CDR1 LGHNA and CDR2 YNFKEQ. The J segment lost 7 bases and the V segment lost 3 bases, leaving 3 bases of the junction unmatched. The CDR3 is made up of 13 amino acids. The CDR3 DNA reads TGTGCCAGCAGCCAGACAGGGTCGAACACCATATATTTT. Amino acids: CASSQTGSNTIYF.

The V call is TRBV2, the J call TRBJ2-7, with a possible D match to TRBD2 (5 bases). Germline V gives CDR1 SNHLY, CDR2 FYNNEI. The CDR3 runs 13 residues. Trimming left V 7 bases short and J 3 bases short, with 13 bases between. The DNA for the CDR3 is TGTGCCAGCATGGAGGACCCCGGCTACGAGCAGTACTTC. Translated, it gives CASMEDPGYEQYF. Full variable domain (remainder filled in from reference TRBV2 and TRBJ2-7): EPEVTQTPSHQVTQMGQEVILRCVPISNHLYFYWYRQILGQKVEFLVSFYNNEISEKSEIFDDQFSVERPDGSNFTLKIRSTKLEDSAMYFCASMEDPGYEQYFGPGTRLTVT.

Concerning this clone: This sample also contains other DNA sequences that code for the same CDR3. The CDR3 region is CASSPGQGTNYGYTF. The CDR3 coding sequence is TGTGCCAGCTCACCAGGACAGGGGACTAACTATGGCTACACCTTC. This chain connects TRBV18 to TRBJ1-2; 9 bases match TRBD1. Looked up from germline, CDR1 is KGHSH and CDR2 is LQKENI. The CDR3 length is 15 residues. Trimming took 2 bases from V and 0 from J; bases not matched to a gene: 1.

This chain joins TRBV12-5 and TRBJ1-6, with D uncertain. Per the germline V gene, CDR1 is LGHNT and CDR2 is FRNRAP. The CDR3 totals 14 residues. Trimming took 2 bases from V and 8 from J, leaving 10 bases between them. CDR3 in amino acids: CASGLSAFHSPLHF. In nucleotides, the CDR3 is TGTGCTAGTGGTTTGAGCGCCTTTCATTCACCCCTCCACTTT.

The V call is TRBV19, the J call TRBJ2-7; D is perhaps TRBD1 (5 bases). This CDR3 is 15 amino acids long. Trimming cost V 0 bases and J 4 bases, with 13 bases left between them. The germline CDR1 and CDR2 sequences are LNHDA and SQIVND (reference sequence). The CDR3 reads CASSIDGSSGYEQYF. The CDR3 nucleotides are TGTGCCAGTAGTATAGATGGATCTTCAGGGTACGAGCAGTACTTC.

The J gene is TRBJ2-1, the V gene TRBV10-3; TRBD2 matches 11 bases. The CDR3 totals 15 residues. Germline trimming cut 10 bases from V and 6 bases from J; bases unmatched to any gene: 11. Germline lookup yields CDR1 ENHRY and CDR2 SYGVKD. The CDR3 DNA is TGTGCCACCCGAACCGGGACTAGCGGAGGCAATGAGCAGTTCTTC. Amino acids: CATRTGTSGGNEQFF.

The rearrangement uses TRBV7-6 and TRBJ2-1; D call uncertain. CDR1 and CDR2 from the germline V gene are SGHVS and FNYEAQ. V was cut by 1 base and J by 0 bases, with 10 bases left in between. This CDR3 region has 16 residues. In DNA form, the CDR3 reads TGTGCCAGCAGCTTAGACAGAGTGGGCTCCTACAATGAGCAGTTCTTC. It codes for CASSLDRVGSYNEQFF. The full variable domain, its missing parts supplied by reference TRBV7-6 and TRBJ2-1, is GAGVSQSPRYKVTKRGQDVALRCDPISGHVSLYWYRQALGQGPEFLTYFNYEAQQDKSGLPNDRFSAERPEGSISTLTIQRTEQRDSAMYRCASSLDRVGSYNEQFFGPGTRLTVL.

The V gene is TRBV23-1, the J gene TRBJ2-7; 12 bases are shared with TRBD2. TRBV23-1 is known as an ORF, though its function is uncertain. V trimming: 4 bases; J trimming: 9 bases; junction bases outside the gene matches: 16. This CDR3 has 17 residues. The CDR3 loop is CASSPRWGASGGASQYF. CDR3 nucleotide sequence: TGCGCCAGCAGTCCCCGCTGGGGAGCTAGCGGGGGGGCCTCGCAGTACTTC.

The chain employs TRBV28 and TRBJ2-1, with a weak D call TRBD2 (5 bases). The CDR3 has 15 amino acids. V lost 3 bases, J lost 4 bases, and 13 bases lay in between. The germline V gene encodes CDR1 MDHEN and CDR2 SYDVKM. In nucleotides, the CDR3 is TGTGCCAGCAGTTTTGATGGAGGCTCATACAATGAGCAGTTCTTC. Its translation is CASSFDGGSYNEQFF.

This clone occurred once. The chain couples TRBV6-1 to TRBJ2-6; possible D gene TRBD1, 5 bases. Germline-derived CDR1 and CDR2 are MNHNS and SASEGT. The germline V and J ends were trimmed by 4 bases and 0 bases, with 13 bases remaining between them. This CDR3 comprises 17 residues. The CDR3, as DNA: TGTGCCAGCAGTGCCCAGGGATACTTCTCTGGGGCCAACGTCCTGACTTTC. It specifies CASSAQGYFSGANVLTF.

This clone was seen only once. CDR3 sequence (DNA): TGTGCCAGCAGCCAACAAAGCAATCAGCCCCAGCATTTT. It encodes CASSQQSNQPQHF. This chain connects TRBV4-2 to TRBJ1-5; D is uncertain. V was shortened by 2 bases and J by 1 base, with 3 bases between the two germline ends. Germline V gene data show CDR1 as LGHNA and CDR2 as YNFKEQ. This CDR3 contains 13 residues.

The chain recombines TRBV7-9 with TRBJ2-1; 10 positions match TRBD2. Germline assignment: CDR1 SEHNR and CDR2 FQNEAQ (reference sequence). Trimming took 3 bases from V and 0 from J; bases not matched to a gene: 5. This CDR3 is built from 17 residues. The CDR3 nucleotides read TGTGCCAGCAGCTTTAGACTAGCGGGCTCCTCCTACAATGAGCAGTTCTTC. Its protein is CASSFRLAGSSYNEQFF.

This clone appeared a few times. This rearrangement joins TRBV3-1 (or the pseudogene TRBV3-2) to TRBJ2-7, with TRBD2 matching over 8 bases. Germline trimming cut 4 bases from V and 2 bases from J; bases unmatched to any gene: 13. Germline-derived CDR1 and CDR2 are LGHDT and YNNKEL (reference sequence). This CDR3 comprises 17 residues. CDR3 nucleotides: TGTGCCAGCAGCCCAGGAGGGAGGAGTAGCGGGACCTACGAGCAGTACTTC. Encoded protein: CASSPGGRSSGTYEQYF.

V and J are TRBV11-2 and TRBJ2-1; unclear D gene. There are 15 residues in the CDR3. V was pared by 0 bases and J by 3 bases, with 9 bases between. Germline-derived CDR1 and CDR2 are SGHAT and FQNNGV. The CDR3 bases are TGTGCCAGCAGCTTAGACGCCTATCGCTACAATGAGCAGTTCTTC. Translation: CASSLDAYRYNEQFF.

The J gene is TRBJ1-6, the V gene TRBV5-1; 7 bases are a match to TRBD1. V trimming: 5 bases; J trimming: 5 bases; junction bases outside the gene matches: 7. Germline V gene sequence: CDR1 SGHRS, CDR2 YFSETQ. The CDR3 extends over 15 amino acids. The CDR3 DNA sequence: TGCGCCAGCAGTCCAGGGACAGTAAATAATTCACCCCTCCACTTT. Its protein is CASSPGTVNNSPLHF.

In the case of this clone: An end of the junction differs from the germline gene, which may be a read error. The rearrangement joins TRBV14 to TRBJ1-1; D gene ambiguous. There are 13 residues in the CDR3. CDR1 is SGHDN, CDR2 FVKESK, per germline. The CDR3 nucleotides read TGTGCCAGCAGCCAAGCTCGCGGGAGACCCCTTGTCTTT. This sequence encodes CASSQARGRPLVF.

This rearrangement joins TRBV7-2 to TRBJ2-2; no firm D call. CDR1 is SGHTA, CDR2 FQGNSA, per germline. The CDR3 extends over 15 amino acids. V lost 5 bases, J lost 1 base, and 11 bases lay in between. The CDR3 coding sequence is TGTGCCAGCAGCCCACCTACCCTGAACACCGGGGAGCTGTTTTTT. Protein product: CASSPPTLNTGELFF.

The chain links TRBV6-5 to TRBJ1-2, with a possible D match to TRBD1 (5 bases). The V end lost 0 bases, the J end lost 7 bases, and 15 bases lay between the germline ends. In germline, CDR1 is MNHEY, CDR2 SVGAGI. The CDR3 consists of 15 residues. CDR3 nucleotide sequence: TGTGCCAGCAGTTACTCCGGGCTAATAAGGGGTGGCTACACCTTC. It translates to CASSYSGLIRGGYTF.

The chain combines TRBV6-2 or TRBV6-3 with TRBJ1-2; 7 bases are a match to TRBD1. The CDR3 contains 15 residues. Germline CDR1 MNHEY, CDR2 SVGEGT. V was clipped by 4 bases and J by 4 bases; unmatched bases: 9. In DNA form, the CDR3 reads TGTGCCAGCAGTTCCCCACGACAGGGTGCCTATGGCTACACCTTC. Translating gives CASSSPRQGAYGYTF.

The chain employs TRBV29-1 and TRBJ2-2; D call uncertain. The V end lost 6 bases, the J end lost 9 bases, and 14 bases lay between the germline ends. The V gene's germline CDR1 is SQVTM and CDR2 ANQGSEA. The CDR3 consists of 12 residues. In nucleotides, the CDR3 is TGCAGCGTCCTCCTGAACACGAGGGAGCTGTTTTTT. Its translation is CSVLLNTRELFF.